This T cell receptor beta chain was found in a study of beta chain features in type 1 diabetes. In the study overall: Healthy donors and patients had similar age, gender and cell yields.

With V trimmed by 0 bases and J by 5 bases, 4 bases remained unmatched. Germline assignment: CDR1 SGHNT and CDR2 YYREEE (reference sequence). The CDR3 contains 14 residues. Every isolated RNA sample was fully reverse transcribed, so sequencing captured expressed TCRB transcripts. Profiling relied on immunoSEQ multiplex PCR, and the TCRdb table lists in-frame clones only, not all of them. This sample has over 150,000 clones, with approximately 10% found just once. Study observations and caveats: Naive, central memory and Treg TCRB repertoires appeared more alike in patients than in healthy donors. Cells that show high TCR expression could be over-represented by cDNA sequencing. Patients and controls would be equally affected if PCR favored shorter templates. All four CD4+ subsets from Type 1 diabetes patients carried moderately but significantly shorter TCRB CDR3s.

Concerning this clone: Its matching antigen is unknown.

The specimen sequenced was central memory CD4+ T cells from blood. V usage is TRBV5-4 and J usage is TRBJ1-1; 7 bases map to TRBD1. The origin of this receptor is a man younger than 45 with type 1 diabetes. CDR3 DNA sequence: TGTGCCAGCAGCTTGGGGACAGGCGGAACTGAAGCTTTCTTT. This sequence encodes CASSLGTGGTEAFF.